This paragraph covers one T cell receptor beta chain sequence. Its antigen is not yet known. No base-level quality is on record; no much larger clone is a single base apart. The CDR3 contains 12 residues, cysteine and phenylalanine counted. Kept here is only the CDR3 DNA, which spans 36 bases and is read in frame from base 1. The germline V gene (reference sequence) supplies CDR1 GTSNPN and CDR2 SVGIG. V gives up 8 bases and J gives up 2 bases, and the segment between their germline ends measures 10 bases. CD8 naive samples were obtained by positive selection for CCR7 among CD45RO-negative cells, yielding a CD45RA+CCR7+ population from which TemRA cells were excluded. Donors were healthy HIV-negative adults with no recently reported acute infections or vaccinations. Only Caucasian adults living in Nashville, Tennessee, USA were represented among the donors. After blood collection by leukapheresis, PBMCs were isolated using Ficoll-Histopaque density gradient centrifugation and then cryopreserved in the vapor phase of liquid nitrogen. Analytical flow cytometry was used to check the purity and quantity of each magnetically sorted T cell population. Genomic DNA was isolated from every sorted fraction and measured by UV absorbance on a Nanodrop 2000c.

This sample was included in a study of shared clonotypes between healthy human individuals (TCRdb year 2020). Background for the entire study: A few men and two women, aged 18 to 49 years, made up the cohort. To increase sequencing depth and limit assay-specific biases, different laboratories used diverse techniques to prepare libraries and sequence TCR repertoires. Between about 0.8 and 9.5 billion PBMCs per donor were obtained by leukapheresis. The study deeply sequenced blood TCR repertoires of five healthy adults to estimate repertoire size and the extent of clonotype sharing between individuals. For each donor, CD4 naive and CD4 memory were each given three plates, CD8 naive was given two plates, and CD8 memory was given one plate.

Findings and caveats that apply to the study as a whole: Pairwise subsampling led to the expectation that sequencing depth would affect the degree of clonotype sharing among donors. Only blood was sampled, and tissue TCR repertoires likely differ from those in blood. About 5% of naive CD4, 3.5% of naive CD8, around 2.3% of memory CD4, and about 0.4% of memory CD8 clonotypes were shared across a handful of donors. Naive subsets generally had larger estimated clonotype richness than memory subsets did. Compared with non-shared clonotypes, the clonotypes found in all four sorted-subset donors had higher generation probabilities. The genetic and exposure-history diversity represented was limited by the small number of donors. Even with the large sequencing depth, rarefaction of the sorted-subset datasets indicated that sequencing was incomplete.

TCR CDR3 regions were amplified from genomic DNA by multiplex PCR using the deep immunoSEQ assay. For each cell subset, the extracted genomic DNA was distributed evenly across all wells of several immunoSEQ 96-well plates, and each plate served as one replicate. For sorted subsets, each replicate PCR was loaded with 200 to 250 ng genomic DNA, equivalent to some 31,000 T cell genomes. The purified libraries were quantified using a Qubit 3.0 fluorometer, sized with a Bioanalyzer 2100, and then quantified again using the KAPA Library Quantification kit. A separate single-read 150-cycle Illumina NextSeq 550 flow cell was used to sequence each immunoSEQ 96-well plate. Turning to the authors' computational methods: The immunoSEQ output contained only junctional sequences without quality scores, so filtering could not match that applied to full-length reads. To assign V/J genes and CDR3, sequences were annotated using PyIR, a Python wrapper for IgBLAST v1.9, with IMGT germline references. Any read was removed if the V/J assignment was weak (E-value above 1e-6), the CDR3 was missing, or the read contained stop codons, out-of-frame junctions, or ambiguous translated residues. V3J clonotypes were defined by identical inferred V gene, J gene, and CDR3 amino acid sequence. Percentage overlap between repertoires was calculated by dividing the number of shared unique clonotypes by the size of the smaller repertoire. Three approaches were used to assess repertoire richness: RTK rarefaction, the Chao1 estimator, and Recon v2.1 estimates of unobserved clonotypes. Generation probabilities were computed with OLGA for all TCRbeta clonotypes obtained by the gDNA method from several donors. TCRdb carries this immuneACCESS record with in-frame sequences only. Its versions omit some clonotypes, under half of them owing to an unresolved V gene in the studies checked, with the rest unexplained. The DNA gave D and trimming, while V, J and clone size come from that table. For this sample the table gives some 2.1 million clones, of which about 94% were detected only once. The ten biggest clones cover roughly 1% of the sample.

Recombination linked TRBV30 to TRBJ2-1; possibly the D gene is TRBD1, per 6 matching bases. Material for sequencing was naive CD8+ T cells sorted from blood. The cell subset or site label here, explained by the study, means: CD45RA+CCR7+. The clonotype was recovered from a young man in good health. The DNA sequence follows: TGTGCCGGTAGGACAGCCTACAATGAGCAGTTCTTC. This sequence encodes CAGRTAYNEQFF.